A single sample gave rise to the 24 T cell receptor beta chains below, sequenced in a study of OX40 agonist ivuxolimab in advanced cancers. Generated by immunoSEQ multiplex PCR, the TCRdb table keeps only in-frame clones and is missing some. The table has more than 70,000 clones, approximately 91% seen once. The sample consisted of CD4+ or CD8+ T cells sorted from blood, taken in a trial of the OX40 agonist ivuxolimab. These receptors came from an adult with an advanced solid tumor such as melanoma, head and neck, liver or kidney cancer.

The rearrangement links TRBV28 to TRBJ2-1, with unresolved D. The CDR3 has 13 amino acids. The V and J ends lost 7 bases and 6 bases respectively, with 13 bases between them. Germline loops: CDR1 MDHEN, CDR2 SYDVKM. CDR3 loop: CASIRPMGNEQFF. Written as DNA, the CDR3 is TGTGCCAGCATTAGGCCAATGGGCAATGAGCAGTTCTTC. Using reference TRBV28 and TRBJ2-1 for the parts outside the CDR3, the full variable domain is DVKVTQSSRYLVKRTGEKVFLECVQDMDHENMFWYRQDPGLGLRLIYFSYDVKMKEKGDIPEGYSVSREKKERFSLILESASTNQTSMYLCASIRPMGNEQFFGPGTRLTVL.

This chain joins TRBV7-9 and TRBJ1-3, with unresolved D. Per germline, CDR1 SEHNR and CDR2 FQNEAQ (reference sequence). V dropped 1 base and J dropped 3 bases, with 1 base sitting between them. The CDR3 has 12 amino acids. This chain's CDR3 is CASSLDGNTIYF. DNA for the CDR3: TGTGCCAGCAGCTTAGATGGAAACACCATATATTTT.

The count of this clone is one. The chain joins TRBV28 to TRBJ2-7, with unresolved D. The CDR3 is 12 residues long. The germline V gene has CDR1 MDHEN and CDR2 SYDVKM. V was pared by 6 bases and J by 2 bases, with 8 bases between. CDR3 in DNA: TGTGCCAGCAGCAGCCCTCCCTACGAGCAGTACTTC. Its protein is CASSSPPYEQYF.

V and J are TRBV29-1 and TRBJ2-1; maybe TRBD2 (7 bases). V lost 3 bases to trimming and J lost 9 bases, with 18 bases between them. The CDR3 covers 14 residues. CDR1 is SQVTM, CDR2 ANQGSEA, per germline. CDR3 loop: CSVEGGREKGEQFF. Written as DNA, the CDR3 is TGCAGCGTTGAGGGGGGGCGGGAGAAGGGTGAGCAGTTCTTC.

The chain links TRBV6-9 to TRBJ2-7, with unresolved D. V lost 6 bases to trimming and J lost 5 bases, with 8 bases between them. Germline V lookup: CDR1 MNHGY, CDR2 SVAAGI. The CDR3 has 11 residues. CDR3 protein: CASRLAHEQYF. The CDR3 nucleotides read TGTGCCAGCAGGTTGGCCCACGAGCAGTACTTC.

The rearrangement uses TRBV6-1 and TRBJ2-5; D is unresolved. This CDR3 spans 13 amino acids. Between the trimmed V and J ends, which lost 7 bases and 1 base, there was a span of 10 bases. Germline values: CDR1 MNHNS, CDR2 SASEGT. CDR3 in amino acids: CASIWQAQETQYF. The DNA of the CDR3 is TGTGCCAGCATCTGGCAGGCCCAAGAGACCCAGTACTTC.

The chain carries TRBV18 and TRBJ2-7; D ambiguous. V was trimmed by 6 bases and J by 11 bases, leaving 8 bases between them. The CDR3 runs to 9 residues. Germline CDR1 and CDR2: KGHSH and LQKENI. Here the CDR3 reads CASSYREYF. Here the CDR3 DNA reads TGTGCCAGCTCCTATCGAGAGTACTTC.

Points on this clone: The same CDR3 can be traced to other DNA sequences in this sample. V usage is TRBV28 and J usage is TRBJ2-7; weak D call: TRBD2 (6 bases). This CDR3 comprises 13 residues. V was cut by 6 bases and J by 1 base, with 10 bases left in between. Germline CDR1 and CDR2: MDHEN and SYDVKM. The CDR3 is CASSLGRSYEQYF. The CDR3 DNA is TGTGCCAGCAGCCTCGGGAGATCCTACGAGCAGTACTTC.

The CDR3 reads CASSLGGNANTGELFF. The DNA for the CDR3 is TGTGCCAGCAGCTTGGGCGGGAACGCGAACACCGGGGAGCTGTTTTTT. The chain links TRBV5-4 to TRBJ2-2, with D tentatively TRBD2 (6 bases). From germline, CDR1 is SGHNT and CDR2 YYREEE (reference sequence). The CDR3 has 16 residues. The V gene lost 0 bases and the J gene lost 0 bases, with 9 bases spanning the gap.

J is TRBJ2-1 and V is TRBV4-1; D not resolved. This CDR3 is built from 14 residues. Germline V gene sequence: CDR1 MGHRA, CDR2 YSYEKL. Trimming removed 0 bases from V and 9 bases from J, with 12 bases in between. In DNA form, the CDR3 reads TGCGCCAGCAGCCAAGATGGTACGGGCGGTGAGCAGTTCTTC. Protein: CASSQDGTGGEQFF.

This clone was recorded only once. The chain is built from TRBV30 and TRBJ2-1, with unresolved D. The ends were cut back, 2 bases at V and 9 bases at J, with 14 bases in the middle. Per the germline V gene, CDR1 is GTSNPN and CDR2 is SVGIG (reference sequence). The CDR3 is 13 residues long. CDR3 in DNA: TGTGCCTGGAGTAGAAGGGATTGGGGTGAGCAGTTCTTC. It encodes CAWSRRDWGEQFF.

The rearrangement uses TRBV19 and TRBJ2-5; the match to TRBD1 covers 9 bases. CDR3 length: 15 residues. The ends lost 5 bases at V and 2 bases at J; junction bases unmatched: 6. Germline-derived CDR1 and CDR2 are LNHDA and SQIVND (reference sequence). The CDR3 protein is CASSPSGTGQETQYF. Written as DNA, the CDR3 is TGTGCCAGTAGTCCCTCCGGGACAGGGCAAGAGACCCAGTACTTC.

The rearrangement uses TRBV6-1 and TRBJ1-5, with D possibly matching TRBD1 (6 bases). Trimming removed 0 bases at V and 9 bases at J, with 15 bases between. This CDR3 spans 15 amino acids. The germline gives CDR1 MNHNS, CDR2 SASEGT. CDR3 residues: CASSEAPTGLRPQHF. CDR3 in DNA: TGTGCCAGCAGTGAAGCGCCGACAGGCTTAAGGCCCCAGCATTTT.

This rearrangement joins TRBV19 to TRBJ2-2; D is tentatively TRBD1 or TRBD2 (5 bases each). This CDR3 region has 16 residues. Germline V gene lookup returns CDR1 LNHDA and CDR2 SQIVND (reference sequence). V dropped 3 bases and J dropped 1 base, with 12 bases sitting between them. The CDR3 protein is CASSIWGNVNTGELFF. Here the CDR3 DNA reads TGTGCCAGTAGTATCTGGGGGAACGTGAACACCGGGGAGCTGTTTTTT.

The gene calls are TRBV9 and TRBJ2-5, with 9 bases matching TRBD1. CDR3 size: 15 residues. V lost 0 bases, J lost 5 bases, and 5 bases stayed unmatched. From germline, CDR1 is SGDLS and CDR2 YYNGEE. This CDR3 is CASSVGGQGGETQYF. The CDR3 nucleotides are TGTGCCAGCAGCGTAGGGGGACAGGGAGGCGAGACCCAGTACTTC.

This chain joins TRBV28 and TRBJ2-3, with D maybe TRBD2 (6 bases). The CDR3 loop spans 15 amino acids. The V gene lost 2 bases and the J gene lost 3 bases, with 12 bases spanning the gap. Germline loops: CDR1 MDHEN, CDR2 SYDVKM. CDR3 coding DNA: TGTGCCAGCAGTTTACGGGGGATTTCTACAGATACGCAGTATTTT. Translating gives CASSLRGISTDTQYF. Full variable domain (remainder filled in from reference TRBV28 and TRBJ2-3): DVKVTQSSRYLVKRTGEKVFLECVQDMDHENMFWYRQDPGLGLRLIYFSYDVKMKEKGDIPEGYSVSREKKERFSLILESASTNQTSMYLCASSLRGISTDTQYFGPGTRLTVL.

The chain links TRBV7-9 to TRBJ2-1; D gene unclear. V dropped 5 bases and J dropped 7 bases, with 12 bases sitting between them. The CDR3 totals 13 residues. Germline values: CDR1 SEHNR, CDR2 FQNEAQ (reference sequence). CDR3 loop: CASSHPDGNEQFF. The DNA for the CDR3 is TGTGCCAGCAGCCACCCGGACGGAAATGAGCAGTTCTTC.

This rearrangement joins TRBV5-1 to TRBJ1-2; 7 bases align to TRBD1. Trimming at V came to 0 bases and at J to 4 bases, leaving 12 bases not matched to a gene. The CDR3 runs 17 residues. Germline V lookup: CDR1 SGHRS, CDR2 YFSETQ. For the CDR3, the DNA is TGCGCCAGCAGCTTGGGAGGGACAGCCATTCGGGGCTATGGCTACACCTTC. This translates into CASSLGGTAIRGYGYTF.

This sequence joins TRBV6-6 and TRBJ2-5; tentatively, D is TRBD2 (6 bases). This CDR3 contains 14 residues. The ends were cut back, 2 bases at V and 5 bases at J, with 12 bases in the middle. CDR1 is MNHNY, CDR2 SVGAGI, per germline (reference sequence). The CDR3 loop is CASSYGRDGETQYF. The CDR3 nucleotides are TGTGCCAGCAGTTACGGGCGGGATGGGGAGACCCAGTACTTC.

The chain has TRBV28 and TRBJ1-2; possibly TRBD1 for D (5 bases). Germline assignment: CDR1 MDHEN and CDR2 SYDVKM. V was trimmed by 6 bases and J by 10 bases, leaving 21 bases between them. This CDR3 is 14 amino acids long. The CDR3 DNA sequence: TGTGCCAGCAGCCTGGGGTCGGGGCTCCTTCCCTACACCTTC. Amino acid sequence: CASSLGSGLLPYTF.

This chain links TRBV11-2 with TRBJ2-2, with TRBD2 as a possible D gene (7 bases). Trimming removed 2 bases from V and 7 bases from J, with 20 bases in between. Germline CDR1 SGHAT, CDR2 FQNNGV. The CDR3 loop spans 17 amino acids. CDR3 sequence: CASSLRELRGPGGELFF. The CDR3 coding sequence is TGTGCCAGCAGCTTAAGGGAGTTGCGGGGGCCGGGCGGGGAGCTGTTTTTT.

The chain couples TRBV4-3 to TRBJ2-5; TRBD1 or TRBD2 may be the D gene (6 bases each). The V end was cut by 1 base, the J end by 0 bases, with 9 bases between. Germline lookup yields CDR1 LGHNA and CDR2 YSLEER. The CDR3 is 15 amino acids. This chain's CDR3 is CASSQGGANQETQYF. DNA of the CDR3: TGCGCCAGCAGCCAAGGGGGGGCTAACCAAGAGACCCAGTACTTC.

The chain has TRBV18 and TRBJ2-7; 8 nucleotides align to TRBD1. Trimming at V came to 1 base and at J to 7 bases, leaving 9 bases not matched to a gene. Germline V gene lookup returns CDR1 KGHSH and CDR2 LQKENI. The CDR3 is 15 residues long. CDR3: CASSPLLDRVGEQYF. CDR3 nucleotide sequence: TGTGCCAGCTCACCACTGCTGGACAGGGTTGGGGAGCAGTACTTC.

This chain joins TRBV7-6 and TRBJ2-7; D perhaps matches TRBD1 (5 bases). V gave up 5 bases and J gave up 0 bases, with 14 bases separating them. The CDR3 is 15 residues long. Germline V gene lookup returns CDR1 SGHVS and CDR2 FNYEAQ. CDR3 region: CASSLALGRSYEQYF. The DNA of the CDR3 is TGTGCCAGCAGCCTGGCCCTGGGGCGCTCCTACGAGCAGTACTTC.